One and the same sample provided the 2 T cell receptor beta chains below, sequenced in a study of blood T cell repertoires in COVID-19. Profiled with immunoSEQ multiplex PCR; TCRdb holds only in-frame clones, not every one. The repertoire holds 150,000 to 200,000 clones, with about 85% as singletons. Sequencing was done on a sample of peripheral blood. The source of these receptors is a man aged 70 or older with active or convalescent COVID-19.

CDR3: CASSGGQGYEQYF. CDR3 sequence (DNA): TGCGCCAGCTCAGGGGGCCAGGGGTACGAGCAGTACTTC. This chain joins TRBV5-1 and TRBJ2-7, with 8 bases that match TRBD1. CDR3 length equals 13 residues. Trimming at V came to 7 bases and at J to 4 bases, leaving 7 bases not matched to a gene. Per germline, CDR1 SGHRS and CDR2 YFSETQ.

This sequence joins TRBV3-1 (or the pseudogene TRBV3-2) and TRBJ1-5; D is unresolved. Trimming took 1 base from V and 9 from J, leaving 13 bases between them. The CDR3 loop spans 14 amino acids. From germline, CDR1 is LGHDT and CDR2 YNNKEL (reference sequence). The CDR3 DNA reads TGTGCCAGCAGCCAAGGGCGACTATCGGGGCCCCAGCATTTT. It codes for CASSQGRLSGPQHF.